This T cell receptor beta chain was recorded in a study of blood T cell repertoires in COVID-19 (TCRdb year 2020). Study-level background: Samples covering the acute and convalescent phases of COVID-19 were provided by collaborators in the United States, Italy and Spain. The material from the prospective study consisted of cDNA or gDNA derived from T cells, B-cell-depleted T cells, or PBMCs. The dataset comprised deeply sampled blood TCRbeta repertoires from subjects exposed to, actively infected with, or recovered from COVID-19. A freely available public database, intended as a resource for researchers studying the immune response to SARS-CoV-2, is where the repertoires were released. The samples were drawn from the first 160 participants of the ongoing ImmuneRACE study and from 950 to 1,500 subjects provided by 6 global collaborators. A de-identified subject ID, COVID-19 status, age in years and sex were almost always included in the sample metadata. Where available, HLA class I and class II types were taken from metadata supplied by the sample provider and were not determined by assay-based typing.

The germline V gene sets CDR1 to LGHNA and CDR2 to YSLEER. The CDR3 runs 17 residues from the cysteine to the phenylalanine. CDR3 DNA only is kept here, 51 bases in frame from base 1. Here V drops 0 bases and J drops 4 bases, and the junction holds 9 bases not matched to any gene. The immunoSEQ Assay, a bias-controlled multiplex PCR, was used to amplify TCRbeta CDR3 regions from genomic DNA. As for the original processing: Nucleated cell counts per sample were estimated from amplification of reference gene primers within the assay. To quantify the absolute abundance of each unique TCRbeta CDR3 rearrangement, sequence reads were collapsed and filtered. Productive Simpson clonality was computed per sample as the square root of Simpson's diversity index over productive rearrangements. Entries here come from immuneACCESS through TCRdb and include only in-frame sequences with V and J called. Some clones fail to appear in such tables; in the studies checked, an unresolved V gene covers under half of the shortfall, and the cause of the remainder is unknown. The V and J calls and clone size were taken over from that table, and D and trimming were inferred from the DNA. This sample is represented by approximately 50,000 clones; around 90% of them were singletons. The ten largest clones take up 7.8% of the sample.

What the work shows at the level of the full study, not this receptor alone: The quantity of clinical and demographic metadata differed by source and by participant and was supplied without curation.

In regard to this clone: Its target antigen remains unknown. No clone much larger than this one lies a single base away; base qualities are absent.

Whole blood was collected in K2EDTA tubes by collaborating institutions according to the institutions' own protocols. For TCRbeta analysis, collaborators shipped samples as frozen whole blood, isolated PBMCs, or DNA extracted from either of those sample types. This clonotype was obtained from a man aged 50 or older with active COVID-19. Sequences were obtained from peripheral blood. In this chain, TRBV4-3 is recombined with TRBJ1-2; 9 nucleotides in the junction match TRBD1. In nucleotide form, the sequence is TGCGCCAGCAGCCAAGATAGAGGGACAGGGCCTAGCTATGGCTACACCTTC. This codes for CASSQDRGTGPSYGYTF.